This TCR beta chain is drawn from a study of CD4 and CD8 cells across lung adenocarcinoma regions. The CDR3 is 14 residues long. Germline V gives CDR1 MNHEY, CDR2 SMNVEV (reference sequence). V was cut by 7 bases and J by 5 bases, with 17 bases left in between. TCRdb recomputed calls from the PCR reads with MiXCR, one row per CDR3 protein. The sample carries tens of thousands of distinct CDR3 sequences, under 60% recorded once. Localized lung adenocarcinoma, a non-small cell lung cancer, affected the donors. By proportion, this clonotype is medium-sized. The clonotype was recovered from a male donor with lung adenocarcinoma. The CD4 and CD8 labels of this study may be unreliable. The sample taken for sequencing was CD8+ T cells from the center of a lung tumor. The chain links TRBV27 to TRBJ2-5; D perhaps matches TRBD2 (6 bases). The CDR3 sequence is CASILTGTLETQYF. The CDR3 DNA is TGTGCCAGCATATTAACTGGGACTCTGGAGACCCAGTACTTC.